This T cell receptor (beta chain) originates from a study of blood T cell repertoires in COVID-19. Study-level information: From the United States, Italy and Spain came samples of acute and convalescent COVID-19. Nucleic acid was either cDNA or gDNA, and it came from T cells, B-cell-depleted T cells, or PBMCs.

Adults between roughly 18 and 89 years of age took part from about 24 US areas. Researchers sorted participants into cohorts using their self-reported clinical history. Profiled with immunoSEQ multiplex PCR; TCRdb holds only in-frame clones, not every one. Of about 430,000 clones listed, about 88% are singletons. V was clipped by 10 bases and J by 6 bases; unmatched bases: 12. The V gene's germline CDR1 is MNHEY and CDR2 SMNVEV (reference sequence). This CDR3 spans 15 amino acids. This chain joins TRBV27 and TRBJ1-1, with 12 nucleotides matching TRBD1. The sample comprised PBMCs or T cells enriched from blood (not recorded which). This sequence originates from a woman under 30 who had been exposed to COVID-19. The CDR3 reads CATMSGQGAGAEAFF. In DNA, the CDR3 is TGTGCCACCATGTCGGGACAGGGGGCGGGCGCTGAAGCTTTCTTT.